This note documents a single TCR beta chain sequence. Its antigen is as yet unknown. These data belong to a study of T cells in Graves' hyperthyroidism and ophthalmopathy. PBMCs stemmed from more than 7.5 ml fresh peripheral blood. This CDR3 is 14 amino acids long. Per the germline V gene, CDR1 is DFQATT and CDR2 is SNEGSKA (reference sequence). Trimming took 6 bases from V and 5 from J; bases not matched to a gene: 8. TCR beta CDR3 regions were amplified from RNA. The HTBI set primed first-round TCR CDR3 RT-PCR. One entry per CDR3 protein results from TCRdb running MiXCR on the multiplex PCR reads. The data contain some 490,000 distinct CDR3 sequences, around a fifth of them singletons. General study points: In validation, the model predicted ophthalmopathy. These predictions came a median about 6.5 months before onset.

This clonotype was obtained from a woman in her 70s with Graves' ophthalmopathy. The chain couples TRBV20-1 to TRBJ2-2; 8 positions agree with TRBD1. Source material: blood. This CDR3 reads CSAMRTGKTGELFF. The CDR3 DNA is TGCAGTGCGATGAGGACAGGGAAGACCGGGGAGCTGTTTTTT.